This T cell receptor (beta chain) was sequenced for a study of blood T cells in healthy people across ages. The second PCR ran roughly 7 to 12 cycles with a sample-barcoded 5' primer and J-beta primers. TCRdb redid the calling of the 5' RACE reads with MiXCR, one entry per CDR3 protein. The sample has 600,000 or so distinct CDR3 sequences, approximately 30% seen once. With regard to this clonotype: Its antigen is undetermined. This may be a read error: a much more frequent sequence differs by one nucleotide.

Study results and limitations: Among T cells, TCR beta diversity per million cells dropped roughly linearly as age rose.

The J segment lost 11 bases and the V segment lost 2 bases, leaving 10 bases of the junction unmatched. The CDR3 covers 15 residues. Germline V lookup: CDR1 SGHTA, CDR2 FQGNSA. This sequence joins TRBV7-2 and TRBJ2-5; 11 positions match TRBD2. The sequencing input was blood. The receptor was derived from a woman older than 75 in good health. The CDR3 DNA follows: TGTGCCAGCAGCTTAAGTAGCGGGGGGGCGAATGAGCAGTACTTC. It specifies CASSLSSGGANEQYF. Full variable domain (rest looked up from reference TRBV7-2 and TRBJ2-5): GAGVSQSPSNKVTEKGKDVELRCDPISGHTALYWYRQSLGQGLEFLIYFQGNSAPDKSGLPSDRFSAERTGGSVSTLTIQRTQQEDSAVYLCASSLSSGGANEQYFGPGTRLLVL.